The present T cell receptor beta chain was sequenced within a study of cytomegalovirus exposure and HLA in healthy donors. This clone was observed once. Antigen: not known. V shed 6 bases, J shed 7 bases, and the junction held 1 base outside the gene matches. Per the germline V gene, CDR1 is SQVTM and CDR2 is ANQGSEA. The CDR3 is 11 amino acids. Study-wide results and limits: The authors later linked a missense DCLRE1C variant to TCR beta V- and J-gene trimming. When the data were analyzed later, several of the most significant clusters appeared to be linked to common viral pathogens. Sequencing likely caused a cluster of highly shared sequence variants.

The study ran its PCR with 60 Vbeta and 13 Jbeta primers. TCRdb keeps only in-frame clones here, not all; method: immunoSEQ multiplex PCR. The sample consists of around 130,000 clones, over 70% of them appearing once. This chain joins TRBV29-1 and TRBJ2-1; the match to TRBD1 covers 9 bases. This receptor was obtained from a woman aged 40 to 50 in good health and CMV-seronegative. The sequenced sample was PBMCs. CDR3 amino acids: CSVGQGNEQFF. The CDR3 region has the DNA TGCAGCGTCGGACAGGGGAATGAGCAGTTCTTC.